The sequence of this T cell receptor beta chain was determined in a study of blood T cell repertoires in COVID-19. Study in general: PBMCs, B-cell-depleted T cells, or T cells provided the cDNA or gDNA that made up the material.

With 6 bases clipped from V and 7 bases from J, the junction kept 8 bases outside the gene matches. Germline CDR1 reads SNHLY; CDR2 reads FYNNEI. This CDR3 has 16 residues. In the original workflow: Reference gene primer amplification in the assay estimated nucleated cell counts. The assay was immunoSEQ multiplex PCR, and TCRdb's table has in-frame clones only and misses some. V and J calls and clone size are those listed in that table; D and trimming were worked out from the DNA. The sample has 540,000 or so clones; around nine tenths are singletons. The chain is built from TRBV2 and TRBJ1-6; 11 positions match TRBD1. Sequences were obtained from peripheral blood. This TCR came from a woman aged 45 to 65 with COVID-19, enrolled during active disease. In DNA, the CDR3 is TGTGCCAGCAGCGATACCGGGACAGGGGGAAATTCACCCCTCCACTTT. Translation gives CASSDTGTGGNSPLHF.